A single sample is the source of the 27 T cell receptor beta chains below, sequenced in a study of shared clonotypes between healthy human individuals. Profiling relied on immunoSEQ multiplex PCR, and the TCRdb table lists in-frame clones only, not all of them. Of some 660,000 clones listed, around 73% are singletons. Source material: memory CD4+ T cells sorted from blood. Indicated subset: CD45RA-negative fraction. Receptors were obtained from a woman younger than 45 in good health.

This chain links TRBV5-1 with TRBJ2-7; the match to TRBD1 covers 7 bases. Germline V gene data show CDR1 as SGHRS and CDR2 as YFSETQ. The CDR3 is made up of 14 amino acids. V was pared by 3 bases and J by 5 bases, with 8 bases of the junction left unmatched. CDR3 nucleotide sequence: TGCGCCAGCAGCTACCCCGGACAGGCTAACGAGCAGTACTTC. Translating it yields CASSYPGQANEQYF.

V and J are TRBV5-4 and TRBJ1-1; 7 nucleotides agree with TRBD1. This CDR3 comprises 16 residues. Trimming took 1 base from V and 6 from J; bases not matched to a gene: 12. Germline lookup yields CDR1 SGHNT and CDR2 YYREEE (reference sequence). The CDR3 nucleotides are TGTGCCAGCAGCTTGAACAGGGGCTCAACCCTTGCTGAAGCTTTCTTT. Residues: CASSLNRGSTLAEAFF.

This clone was picked up one time. The chain combines TRBV19 with TRBJ2-1; no definite D call. Germline V gene data show CDR1 as LNHDA and CDR2 as SQIVND (reference sequence). V dropped 6 bases and J dropped 0 bases, with 18 bases sitting between them. There are 17 residues in the CDR3. As DNA, the CDR3 is TGTGCCAGTAGCTTTGAGTGGGATGGCTACTCCTACAATGAGCAGTTCTTC. It translates to CASSFEWDGYSYNEQFF. Drawing the rest from reference TRBV19 and TRBJ2-1, the complete variable domain is DGGITQSPKYLFRKEGQNVTLSCEQNLNHDAMYWYRQDPGQGLRLIYYSQIVNDFQKGDIAEGYSVSREKKESFPLTVTSAQKNPTAFYLCASSFEWDGYSYNEQFFGPGTRLTVL.

The V and J genes are TRBV14 and TRBJ2-7; 8 bases map to TRBD2. J was trimmed by 0 bases and V by 3 bases; bases with no gene match: 4. The CDR3 runs 15 residues. From germline, CDR1 is SGHDN and CDR2 FVKESK. The DNA of the CDR3 is TGTGCCAGCAGCCAGATCCTAGCGGGCTCCTACGAGCAGTACTTC. Protein product: CASSQILAGSYEQYF.

This clone was seen only a few times. The gene calls are TRBV15 and TRBJ1-2, with D maybe TRBD1 (5 bases). Trimming took off 5 bases at V and 8 bases at J, with 21 bases between the two ends. Germline CDR1 is LNHNV and CDR2 is YYDKDF (reference sequence). The CDR3 consists of 15 residues. The CDR3 is CATSPHVGGEAGYTF. For the CDR3, the DNA is TGTGCCACCAGCCCACACGTTGGGGGAGAGGCGGGCTACACCTTC.

The J gene is TRBJ2-7, the V gene TRBV18, with 10 bases aligning to TRBD2. CDR3 size: 15 residues. Germline V CDR1 and CDR2: KGHSH, LQKENI. The J segment lost 6 bases and the V segment lost 3 bases, leaving 8 bases of the junction unmatched. The CDR3 reads CASSPRHSGRSEQYF. CDR3 DNA: TGTGCCAGCTCACCCCGGCATAGCGGGAGGAGCGAGCAGTACTTC.

This chain joins TRBV5-1 and TRBJ2-1; 11 bases map to TRBD1. CDR3 size: 16 residues. The ends lost 0 bases at V and 7 bases at J; junction bases unmatched: 6. Germline lookup yields CDR1 SGHRS and CDR2 YFSETQ. In DNA, the CDR3 is TGCGCCAGCAGCTTGGCCGGACAGGGGGCGAGGAATGAGCAGTTCTTC. It is translated as CASSLAGQGARNEQFF.

Many counts were recorded for this clone. Other nucleotide sequences in the sample specify the same CDR3. The V gene is TRBV27, the J gene TRBJ1-1; perhaps TRBD1 as D (6 bases). The germline gives CDR1 MNHEY, CDR2 SMNVEV (reference sequence). The V gene lost 2 bases and the J gene lost 5 bases, with 15 bases spanning the gap. The CDR3 is made up of 15 amino acids. CDR3 coding DNA: TGTGCCAGCAGTTTAACGTACAGGGAAGGGACTGAAGCTTTCTTT. Amino acids: CASSLTYREGTEAFF.

The chain uses TRBV28 and TRBJ1-5; TRBD1 agrees at 12 bases. The V gene end was trimmed by 6 bases and the J gene end by 6 bases; junction bases not matched to a gene: 6. Germline V gives CDR1 MDHEN, CDR2 SYDVKM. CDR3 length: 15 residues. This CDR3 is CASSPGQGAIQPQHF. DNA of the CDR3: TGTGCCAGCAGCCCGGGACAGGGGGCGATTCAGCCCCAGCATTTT.

The table lists this clone with a few counts. The gene calls are TRBV1 and TRBJ2-2; no check of the table's D call, TRBD2, against the DNA was made. TRBV1 is shown as a pseudogene. This CDR3 contains 16 residues. For the CDR3, the DNA is TGCACCAGCAGGGATTTTAGCGGGGCGAACACCGGGGAGCTGTTTTTT. Protein: CTSRDFSGANTGELFF.

This chain uses TRBV9 with TRBJ1-1; 7 nucleotides align to TRBD1. This CDR3 spans 13 amino acids. V dropped 3 bases and J dropped 4; count of bases not matched to a gene: 3. Per germline, CDR1 SGDLS and CDR2 YYNGEE. The CDR3 DNA is TGTGCCAGCAGCGATGCAGGGGGCACTGAAGCTTTCTTT. Protein product: CASSDAGGTEAFF.

The V gene is TRBV19, the J gene TRBJ2-1; D is possibly TRBD2 (6 bases). V was clipped by 2 bases and J by 5 bases, with 13 bases between them. The germline gives CDR1 LNHDA, CDR2 SQIVND (reference sequence). The CDR3 loop spans 15 amino acids. The CDR3 region has the DNA TGTGCCAGTAGTATAATCCTAGCGACACACAATGAGCAGTTCTTC. Residues: CASSIILATHNEQFF.

J is TRBJ2-4 and V is TRBV6-5; D gene uncertain. The CDR3 is made up of 16 amino acids. CDR1 is MNHEY, CDR2 SVGAGI, per germline. Deletions cut 0 bases from V and 0 bases from J, with 9 bases between. The CDR3 reads CASSYSHSLAKNIQYF. In DNA, the CDR3 is TGTGCCAGCAGTTACTCGCATAGCCTAGCCAAAAACATTCAGTACTTC.

This clone appeared once. The chain is built from TRBV5-1 and TRBJ2-7, with 13 bases identical to TRBD2. Germline CDR1 reads SGHRS; CDR2 reads YFSETQ. The CDR3 spans 18 residues. V trimming: 4 bases; J trimming: 0 bases; junction bases outside the gene matches: 10. CDR3 nucleotides: TGCGCCAGCAGCCGCCGGACTAGCGGGAGCCCCACCTCCTACGAGCAGTACTTC. It encodes CASSRRTSGSPTSYEQYF.

Details on this clone: No conserved phenylalanine or tryptophan ends this CDR3, so it is likely a read error. No DNA is shown, since the ends of the CDR3 on it are uncertain; the CDR3 is the one TCRdb lists. The V call is TRBV27, the J call TRBJ1-4. Germline CDR1 reads MNHEY; CDR2 reads SMNVEV (reference sequence). Both ends counted, the CDR3 spans 9 residues. This CDR3 reads CASSLRSKQ.

This clone was seen only a few times. The gene calls are TRBV18 and TRBJ2-3; the D gene is possibly TRBD2 (5 bases). Germline CDR1 and CDR2: KGHSH and LQKENI. The V gene lost 6 bases and the J gene lost 4 bases, with 8 bases spanning the gap. The CDR3 extends over 12 amino acids. The CDR3 protein is CASSRVPDTQYF. CDR3 DNA sequence: TGTGCCAGCTCGAGGGTACCAGATACGCAGTATTTT.

The rearrangement uses TRBV5-4 and TRBJ2-7; D remains ambiguous. The V gene's germline CDR1 is SGHNT and CDR2 YYREEE (reference sequence). Trimming pared 7 bases from V and 5 bases from J, leaving 10 bases between. The CDR3 spans 11 residues. Here the CDR3 reads CASSSLHEQYF. CDR3 DNA: TGTGCCAGCTCCTCATTACACGAGCAGTACTTC.

The V gene is TRBV6-1, the J gene TRBJ1-1; D unclear. Germline CDR1 and CDR2: MNHNS and SASEGT. CDR3 length equals 12 residues. Trimming took off 1 base at V and 4 bases at J, with 4 bases between the two ends. CDR3 region: CASSEEFTEAFF. The CDR3 nucleotides are TGTGCCAGCAGTGAAGAGTTCACTGAAGCTTTCTTT.

Here the CDR3 DNA reads TGTGCCAGCAGGACCGCGACTACAGGGGCTGGGGCCAACGTCCTGACTTTC. Amino acids: CASRTATTGAGANVLTF. The chain couples TRBV2 to TRBJ2-6; TRBD1 matches 7 bases. Germline CDR1 SNHLY, CDR2 FYNNEI. After removal of 6 bases from V and 2 bases from J, the junction contained 10 bases not matched to a gene. This CDR3 spans 17 amino acids.

V gene TRBV5-1 combines with J gene TRBJ1-1, with a possible D match to TRBD1 (6 bases). CDR1 is SGHRS and CDR2 is YFSETQ in the germline V gene. The CDR3 runs to 14 residues. V gave up 6 bases and J gave up 0 bases, with 12 bases separating them. The CDR3 region is CASKNREVNTEAFF. The CDR3 region has the DNA TGCGCCAGCAAGAACAGGGAAGTGAACACTGAAGCTTTCTTT.

This chain joins TRBV5-6 and TRBJ2-5, with TRBD2 as a possible D gene (6 bases). The CDR3 loop spans 15 amino acids. Trimming took 4 bases from V and 5 from J, leaving 18 bases between them. Germline V gene sequence: CDR1 SGHDT, CDR2 YYEEEE. The CDR3 bases are TGTGCCAGCAGCCTACGCAGACTAGGAGGTGAGACCCAGTACTTC. Amino acid sequence: CASSLRRLGGETQYF.

The gene calls are TRBV7-8 and TRBJ1-4, with D possibly matching TRBD1 (5 bases). V was shortened by 1 base and J by 8 bases, with 14 bases between the two germline ends. The CDR3 has 15 amino acids. Per germline, CDR1 SGHVS and CDR2 FQNEAQ. CDR3 in DNA: TGTGCCAGCAGCTTAGATAGCCAGGGAGGAGAAAAACTGTTTTTT. Translating gives CASSLDSQGGEKLFF. Using reference TRBV7-8 and TRBJ1-4 for the parts outside the CDR3, the full variable domain is GAGVSQSPRYKVAKRGQDVALRCDPISGHVSLFWYQQALGQGPEFLTYFQNEAQLDKSGLPSDRFFAERPEGSVSTLKIQRTQQEDSAVYLCASSLDSQGGEKLFFGSGTQLSVL.

The DNA for the CDR3 is TGTGCCAGCAGCTTGGACATCTACAATGAGCAGTTCTTC. This codes for CASSLDIYNEQFF. The V gene is TRBV7-2, the J gene TRBJ2-1; a weak D match, TRBD1 (5 bases). The CDR3 is 13 amino acids. Germline values: CDR1 SGHTA, CDR2 FQGNSA. The V end was cut by 3 bases, the J end by 3 bases, with 6 bases between.

The CDR3, as DNA: TGCGCCAGCAGCCAACGGACAGGGGGCGTACGTGGGGCCAACGTCCTGACTTTC. This translates into CASSQRTGGVRGANVLTF. This rearrangement joins TRBV4-1 to TRBJ2-6; the match to TRBD1 covers 11 bases. V was pared by 2 bases and J by 3 bases, with 6 bases of the junction left unmatched. CDR1 is MGHRA, CDR2 YSYEKL, per germline. The CDR3 consists of 18 residues.

The V gene is TRBV11-3, the J gene TRBJ1-2; 7 nucleotides match TRBD1. The germline CDR1 and CDR2 sequences are SGHNT and YENEEA. V gave up 2 bases and J gave up 6 bases; unmatched junction bases: 3. The CDR3 runs to 13 residues. The CDR3 coding sequence is TGTGCCAGCAGCTTATCACAGGGGAATGGCTACACCTTC. This gives the protein CASSLSQGNGYTF.

In the case of this clone: Different DNA sequences within this sample yield the same CDR3. The V gene is TRBV4-1, the J gene TRBJ2-5; D may be TRBD2 (5 bases). The V end was cut by 0 bases, the J end by 3 bases, with 8 bases between. Germline CDR1 is MGHRA and CDR2 is YSYEKL. CDR3 length equals 14 residues. CDR3 sequence reads: CASSQDPGKETQYF. The CDR3 DNA reads TGCGCCAGCAGCCAAGACCCGGGGAAAGAGACCCAGTACTTC.

For the CDR3, the DNA is TGTGCCAGCAGCTACCCAGACAGGGGGCGCGACCGCGGCACAGATACGCAGTATTTT. It codes for CASSYPDRGRDRGTDTQYF. V and J are TRBV7-9 and TRBJ2-3; 10 bases match TRBD1. The V gene end was trimmed by 4 bases and the J gene end by 1 base; junction bases not matched to a gene: 14. The CDR3 has 19 residues. Germline V gene sequence: CDR1 SEHNR, CDR2 FQNEAQ (reference sequence).